This TCR beta chain is from a study of cytomegalovirus exposure and HLA in healthy donors. In the PCR, 60 Vbeta and 13 Jbeta primers were used. Repertoires were generated with immunoSEQ multiplex PCR, while TCRdb's copy carries only in-frame clones and drops some. The sample lists over 100,000 clones, about three fifths occurring once. Per germline, CDR1 MNHNS and CDR2 SASEGT. The V segment lost 2 bases and the J segment 0 bases; nucleotides outside the gene matches: 5. The CDR3 is made up of 16 amino acids. This receptor was obtained from a human donor in good health. Sequencing input: PBMCs. The chain carries TRBV6-1 and TRBJ2-7, with TRBD2 identical over 9 bases. CDR3 sequence: CASSEWGSGSSYEQYF. In nucleotides, the CDR3 is TGTGCCAGCAGTGAATGGGGTAGCGGGAGCTCCTACGAGCAGTACTTC.